This T cell receptor (beta chain) was retrieved from a study of regulatory T cells in long-lasting Graves disease. Study as a whole: Persistent Graves' disease denoted over 5 years of antithyroid drugs plus positive TSH receptor antibodies. Regarding the study as a whole: The study found TRBV28, TRBJ1-2 and TRBJ2-5 favored in persistent disease.

V lost 6 bases, J lost 2 bases, and 16 bases lay in between. The germline V gene encodes CDR1 DFQATT and CDR2 SNEGSKA (reference sequence). This CDR3 has 14 amino acids. Arm-PCR of CDR3 regions with iRepertoire HTBI primers generated TCR beta libraries. TCRdb re-called the multiplex PCR reads with MiXCR, one entry per CDR3 protein. The data hold roughly 400,000 distinct CDR3 sequences, with 20% to 25% observed a single time. This clonotype appeared many times. Its antigen is as yet unknown. Time point of the sample: persistent/refractory GD, antithyroid drugs over 5 years with positive TRAb. The TCR library used RNA extracted from PBMCs.

This receptor was identified in a female donor with Graves disease. The source material was peripheral blood mononuclear cells (PBMCs), sampled when the disease was refractory, from a patient treated with antithyroid drugs. This chain links TRBV20-1 with TRBJ2-5; no clear D gene. The CDR3 nucleotides read TGCAGTGCCCACCAGCGAGACCGGCAAGAGACCCAGTACTTC. Translating gives CSAHQRDRQETQYF.